The clone carrying this T cell receptor beta chain has just one count. The data were taken from a study of shared clonotypes between healthy human individuals. Whole-study context: Donors consisted of a couple of women and a few men between 18 and 49. Three plates were used per donor for CD4 naive, three for CD4 memory, two for CD8 naive and one for CD8 memory.

Donors, healthy HIV-negative adults, lacked recent acute infections or vaccinations. The CDR3 runs to 17 residues. The junction had 10 bases not matched to a gene; V was cut back by 6 bases and J by 1 base. Germline V CDR1 and CDR2: WSHSY, SAAADI. Over several immunoSEQ plates, each subset's genomic DNA was distributed in even portions. Libraries were prepared by immunoSEQ multiplex PCR; TCRdb keeps only in-frame clonotypes and omits some of them. This table holds 1.4 million or so clones, about 98.5% found once. The chain recombines TRBV10-2 with TRBJ2-7; 12 positions agree with TRBD2. Sequencing used naive CD4+ T cells sorted from blood. Noted subset: CD45RA+ positively selected. This TCR came from a man younger than 40 in good health. CDR3 coding DNA: TGCGCCAGCAGGAATGGGCTAGCGGGAGGGCGATCCTACGAGCAGTACTTC. Encoded protein: CASRNGLAGGRSYEQYF.